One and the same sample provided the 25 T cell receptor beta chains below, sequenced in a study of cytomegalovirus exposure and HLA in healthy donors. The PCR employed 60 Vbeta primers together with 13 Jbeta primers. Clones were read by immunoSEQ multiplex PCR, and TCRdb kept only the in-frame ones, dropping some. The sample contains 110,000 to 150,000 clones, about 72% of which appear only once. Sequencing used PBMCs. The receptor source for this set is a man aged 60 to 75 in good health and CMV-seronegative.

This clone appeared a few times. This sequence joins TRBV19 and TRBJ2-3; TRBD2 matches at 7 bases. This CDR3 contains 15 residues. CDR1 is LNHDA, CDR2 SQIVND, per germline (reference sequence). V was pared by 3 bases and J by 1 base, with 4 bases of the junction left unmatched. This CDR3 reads CASSMQRDGTDTQYF. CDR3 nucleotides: TGTGCCAGTAGTATGCAGCGGGATGGCACAGATACGCAGTATTTT.

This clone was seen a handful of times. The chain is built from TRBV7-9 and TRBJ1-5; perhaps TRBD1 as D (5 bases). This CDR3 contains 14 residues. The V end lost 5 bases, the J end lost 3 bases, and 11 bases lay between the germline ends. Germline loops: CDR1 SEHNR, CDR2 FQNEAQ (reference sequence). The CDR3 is CASSQDTTNQPQHF. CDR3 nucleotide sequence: TGTGCCAGCAGCCAGGACACTACCAATCAGCCCCAGCATTTT.

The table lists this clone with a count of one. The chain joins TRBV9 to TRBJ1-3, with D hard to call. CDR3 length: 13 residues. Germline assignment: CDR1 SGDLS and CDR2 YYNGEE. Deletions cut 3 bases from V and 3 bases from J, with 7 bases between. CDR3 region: CASSGTFGNTIYF. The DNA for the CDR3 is TGTGCCAGCAGCGGGACTTTTGGAAACACCATATATTTT.

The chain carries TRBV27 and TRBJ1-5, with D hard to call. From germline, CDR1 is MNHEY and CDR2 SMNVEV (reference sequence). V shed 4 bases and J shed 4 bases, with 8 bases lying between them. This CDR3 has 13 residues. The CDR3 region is CASSSRSNQPQHF. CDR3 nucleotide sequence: TGTGCCAGCAGTTCCAGATCAAATCAGCCCCAGCATTTT.

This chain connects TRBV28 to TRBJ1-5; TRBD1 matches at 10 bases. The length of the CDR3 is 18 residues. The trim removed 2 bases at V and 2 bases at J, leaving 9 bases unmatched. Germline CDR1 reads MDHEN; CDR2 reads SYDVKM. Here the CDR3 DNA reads TGTGCCAGCAGTTTAAGGAGGGGACAGGGGATGGGCAATCAGCCCCAGCATTTT. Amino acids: CASSLRRGQGMGNQPQHF.

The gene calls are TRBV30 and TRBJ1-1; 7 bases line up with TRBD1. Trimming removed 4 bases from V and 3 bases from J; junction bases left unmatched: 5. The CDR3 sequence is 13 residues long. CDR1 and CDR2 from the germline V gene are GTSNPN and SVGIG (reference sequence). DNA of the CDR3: TGTGCCTGGATGGGCAGGGGGGACACTGAAGCTTTCTTT. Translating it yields CAWMGRGDTEAFF.

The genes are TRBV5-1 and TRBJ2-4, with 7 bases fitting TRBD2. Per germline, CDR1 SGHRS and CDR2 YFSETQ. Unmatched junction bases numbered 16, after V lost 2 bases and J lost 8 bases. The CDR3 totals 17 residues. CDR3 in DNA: TGCGCCAGCAGCTTTACTAGCGTCAAGGGAGGTAATTACATTCAGTACTTC. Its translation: CASSFTSVKGGNYIQYF.

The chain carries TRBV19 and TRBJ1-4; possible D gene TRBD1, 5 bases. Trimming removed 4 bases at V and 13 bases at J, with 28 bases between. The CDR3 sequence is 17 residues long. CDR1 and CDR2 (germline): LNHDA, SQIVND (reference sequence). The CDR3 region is CASSTEDKARSRRGLFF. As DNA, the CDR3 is TGTGCCAGTAGTACCGAAGACAAGGCTAGGTCCAGAAGGGGACTGTTTTTT.

The CDR3 is CASSSRTGGREKLFF. The CDR3 DNA sequence: TGTGCCAGCAGTTCTCGGACAGGGGGAAGAGAAAAACTGTTTTTT. The gene calls are TRBV6-5 and TRBJ1-4, with 10 bases that match TRBD1. The V segment lost 4 bases and the J segment 8 bases; nucleotides outside the gene matches: 7. The CDR3 extends over 15 amino acids. The V gene's germline CDR1 is MNHEY and CDR2 SVGAGI.

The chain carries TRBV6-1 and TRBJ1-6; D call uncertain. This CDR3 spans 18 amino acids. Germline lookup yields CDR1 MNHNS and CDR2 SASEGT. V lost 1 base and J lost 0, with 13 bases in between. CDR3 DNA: TGTGCCAGCAGTGAAGGAGGGAGTTGGGCCTCCTATAATTCACCCCTCCACTTT. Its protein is CASSEGGSWASYNSPLHF.

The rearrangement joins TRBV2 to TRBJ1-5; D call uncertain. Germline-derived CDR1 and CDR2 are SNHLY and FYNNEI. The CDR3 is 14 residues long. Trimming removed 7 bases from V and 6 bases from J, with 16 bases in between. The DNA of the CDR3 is TGTGCCAGCAAGGCTGGAATGGGCACTCAGCCCCAGCATTTT. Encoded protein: CASKAGMGTQPQHF.

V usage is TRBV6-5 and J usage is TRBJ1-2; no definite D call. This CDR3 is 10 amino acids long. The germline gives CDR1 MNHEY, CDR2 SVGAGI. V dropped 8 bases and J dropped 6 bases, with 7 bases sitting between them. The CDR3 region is CASGRDGYTF. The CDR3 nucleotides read TGTGCCAGCGGGAGGGATGGCTACACCTTC.

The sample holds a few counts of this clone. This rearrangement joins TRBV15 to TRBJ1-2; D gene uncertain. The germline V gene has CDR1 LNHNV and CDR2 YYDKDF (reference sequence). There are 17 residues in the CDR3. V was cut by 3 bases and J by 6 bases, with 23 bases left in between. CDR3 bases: TGTGCCACCAGCAGCGCCTCCCCGCGGGATTTAAAAGATGGCTACACCTTC. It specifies CATSSASPRDLKDGYTF.

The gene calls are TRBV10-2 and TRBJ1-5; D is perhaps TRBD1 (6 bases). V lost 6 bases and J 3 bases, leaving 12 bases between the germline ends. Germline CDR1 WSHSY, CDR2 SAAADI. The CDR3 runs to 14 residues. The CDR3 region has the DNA TGCGCCAGCAGCAAGACAGGCTACAATCAGCCCCAGCATTTT. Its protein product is CASSKTGYNQPQHF.

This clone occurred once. CDR3 sequence: CASSYSGPSGYEQFF. CDR3 in DNA: TGTGCCAGCAGTTACTCCGGACCGAGCGGTTATGAGCAGTTCTTC. This chain connects TRBV6-5 to TRBJ2-1, with D perhaps TRBD2 (5 bases). Looked up from germline, CDR1 is MNHEY and CDR2 is SVGAGI. This CDR3 is built from 15 residues. V was shortened by 0 bases and J by 8 bases, with 14 bases between the two germline ends.

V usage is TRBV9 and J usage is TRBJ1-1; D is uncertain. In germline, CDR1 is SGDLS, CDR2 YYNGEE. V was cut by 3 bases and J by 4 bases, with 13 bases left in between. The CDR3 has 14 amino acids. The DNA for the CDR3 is TGTGCCAGCAGCGGATCGTGGGAGGGCACTGAAGCTTTCTTT. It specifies CASSGSWEGTEAFF.

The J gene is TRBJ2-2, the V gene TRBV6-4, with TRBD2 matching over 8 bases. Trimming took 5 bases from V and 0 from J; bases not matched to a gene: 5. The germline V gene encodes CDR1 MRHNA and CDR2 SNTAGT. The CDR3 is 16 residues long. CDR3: CASSPGLGTNTGELFF. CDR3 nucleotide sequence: TGTGCCAGCAGTCCGGGACTAGGGACGAACACCGGGGAGCTGTTTTTT.

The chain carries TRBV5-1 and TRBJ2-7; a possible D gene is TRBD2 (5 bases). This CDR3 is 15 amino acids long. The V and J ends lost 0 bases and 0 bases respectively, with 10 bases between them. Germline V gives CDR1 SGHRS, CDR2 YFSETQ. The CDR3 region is CASSLGFGDSYEQYF. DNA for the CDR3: TGCGCCAGCAGCTTGGGTTTCGGGGACTCCTACGAGCAGTACTTC.

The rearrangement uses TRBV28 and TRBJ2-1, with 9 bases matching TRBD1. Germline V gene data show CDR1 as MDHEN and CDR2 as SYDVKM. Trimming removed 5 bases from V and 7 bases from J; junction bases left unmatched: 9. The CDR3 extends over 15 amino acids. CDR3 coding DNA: TGTGCCAGCAGTCCTGGGACAGGGAGTTGGAATGAGCAGTTCTTC. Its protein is CASSPGTGSWNEQFF.

This CDR3 is CASRGTGGNTEAFF. The CDR3 DNA reads as TGTGCCAGCAGGGGGACAGGGGGGAACACTGAAGCTTTCTTT. This chain joins TRBV9 and TRBJ1-1, with 11 bases identical to TRBD1. The V and J ends lost 5 bases and 1 base, in that order; junction bases with no gene match: 1. Germline V gives CDR1 SGDLS, CDR2 YYNGEE. The CDR3 consists of 14 residues.

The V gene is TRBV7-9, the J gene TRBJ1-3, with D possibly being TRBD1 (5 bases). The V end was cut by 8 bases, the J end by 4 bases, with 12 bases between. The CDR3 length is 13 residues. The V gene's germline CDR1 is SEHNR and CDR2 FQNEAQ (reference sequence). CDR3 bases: TGTGCCAGCTTAGAAGGGGCAGGAAACACCATATATTTT. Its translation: CASLEGAGNTIYF.

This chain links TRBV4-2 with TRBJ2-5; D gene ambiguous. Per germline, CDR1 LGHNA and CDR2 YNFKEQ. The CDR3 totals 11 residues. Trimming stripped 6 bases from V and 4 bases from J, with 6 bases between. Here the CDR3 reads CASSTGETQYF. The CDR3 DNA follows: TGTGCCAGCAGTACGGGAGAGACCCAGTACTTC.

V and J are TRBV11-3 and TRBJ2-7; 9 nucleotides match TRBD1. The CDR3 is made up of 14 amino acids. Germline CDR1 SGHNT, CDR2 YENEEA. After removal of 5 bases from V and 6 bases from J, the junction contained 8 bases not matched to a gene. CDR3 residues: CASSPTGGTSEQYF. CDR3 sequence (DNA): TGTGCCAGCAGCCCCACAGGGGGCACATCCGAGCAGTACTTC.

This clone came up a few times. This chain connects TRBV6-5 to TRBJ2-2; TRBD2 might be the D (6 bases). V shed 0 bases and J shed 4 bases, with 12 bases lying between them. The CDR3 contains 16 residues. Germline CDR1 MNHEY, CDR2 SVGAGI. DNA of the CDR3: TGTGCCAGCAGTTACTCCGGGACTGCTTCCACCGGGGAGCTGTTTTTT. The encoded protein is CASSYSGTASTGELFF.

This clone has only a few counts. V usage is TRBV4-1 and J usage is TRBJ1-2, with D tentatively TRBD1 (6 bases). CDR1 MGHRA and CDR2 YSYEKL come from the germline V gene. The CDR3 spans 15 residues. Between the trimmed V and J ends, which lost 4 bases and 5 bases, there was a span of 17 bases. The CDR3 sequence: CASSLLQGDRYGYTF. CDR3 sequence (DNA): TGCGCCAGCAGCCTATTACAGGGAGATCGATATGGCTACACCTTC.